The text below deals with one TCR beta chain. As yet, its antigen is unknown. The entry originates in a study of T cell responses to AZD1222 COVID-19 vaccine. Whole-study results and caveats: Breadth and depth of Spike-specific TCRs rose after two AZD1222 doses. The number of AZD1222 recipients seropositive at baseline was only 5 to 7. Most donors were white British and more were female, and clonal diversity was possibly underestimated.

The CDR3 loop spans 16 amino acids. Trimming removed 5 bases at V and 8 bases at J, with 22 bases between. Germline CDR1 and CDR2: MDHEN and SYDVKM. Repertoires were generated with immunoSEQ multiplex PCR, while TCRdb's copy carries only in-frame clones and drops some. This table has 200,000 or so clones, roughly 92% appearing once. Samples with a second dose at about 4 or about 12 weeks were pooled together. This specimen consisted of peripheral blood, obtained 28 days after the second AZD1222 dose. The chain links TRBV28 to TRBJ1-5; D ambiguous. This TCR came from an adult who received the AZD1222 COVID-19 vaccine. CDR3 protein: CASSPLPPDRSKPQHF. In DNA, the CDR3 is TGTGCCAGCAGTCCCCTCCCGCCGGACCGGAGCAAGCCCCAGCATTTT.